This TCR beta chain was identified in a study of cytomegalovirus exposure and HLA in healthy donors. Primers: 60 Vbeta forward and 13 Jbeta reverse. Libraries were prepared by immunoSEQ multiplex PCR; TCRdb keeps only in-frame clonotypes and omits some of them. The table records a few hundred thousand clones, 75% to 80% of them present only once. V shed 7 bases and J shed 5 bases, with 14 bases lying between them. CDR1 and CDR2 (germline): SGHDN, FVKESK. There are 13 residues in the CDR3. Healthy bone marrow donors made up the cohort. The sample comprised PBMCs. J is TRBJ1-2 and V is TRBV14, with a tentative D call TRBD1 (6 bases). The receptor was isolated from a man aged 18 to 29 in good health and CMV-seronegative. CDR3 nucleotide sequence: TGTGCCAGCACCCCGACAGGAGGTTATGGCTACACCTTC. Its protein is CASTPTGGYGYTF. Looking up the rest from reference TRBV14 and TRBJ1-2 gives the full variable domain: EAGVTQFPSHSVIEKGQTVTLRCDPISGHDNLYWYRRVMGKEIKFLLHFVKESKQDESGMPNNRFLAERTGGTYSTLKVQPAELEDSGVYFCASTPTGGYGYTFGSGTRLTVV.